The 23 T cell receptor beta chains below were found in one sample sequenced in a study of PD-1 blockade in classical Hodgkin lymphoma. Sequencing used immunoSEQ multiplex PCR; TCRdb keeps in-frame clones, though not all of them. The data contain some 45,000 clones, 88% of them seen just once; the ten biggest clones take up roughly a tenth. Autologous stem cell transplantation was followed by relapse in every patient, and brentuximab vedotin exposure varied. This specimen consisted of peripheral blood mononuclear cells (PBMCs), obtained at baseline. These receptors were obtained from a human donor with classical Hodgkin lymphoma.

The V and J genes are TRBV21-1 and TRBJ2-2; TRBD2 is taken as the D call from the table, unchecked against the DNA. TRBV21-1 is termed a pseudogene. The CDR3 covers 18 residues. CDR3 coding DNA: TGTGCCAGCAGCCCAAGTCGCTCAGACGGGGAAGGGACCGGGGAGCTGTTTTTT. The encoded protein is CASSPSRSDGEGTGELFF.

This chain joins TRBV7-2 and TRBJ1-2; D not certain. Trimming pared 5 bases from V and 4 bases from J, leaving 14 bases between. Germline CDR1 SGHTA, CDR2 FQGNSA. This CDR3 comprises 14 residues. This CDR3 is CASSGLGRLYGYTF. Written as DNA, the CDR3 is TGTGCCAGCAGCGGTTTAGGACGGCTCTATGGCTACACCTTC.

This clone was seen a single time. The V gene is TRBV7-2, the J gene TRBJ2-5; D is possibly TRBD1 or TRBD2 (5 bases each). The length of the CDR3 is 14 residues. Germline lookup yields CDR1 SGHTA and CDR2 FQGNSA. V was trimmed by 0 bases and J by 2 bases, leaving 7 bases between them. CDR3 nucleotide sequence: TGTGCCAGCAGCTTAGCGGGGGTTCAAGAGACCCAGTACTTC. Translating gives CASSLAGVQETQYF.

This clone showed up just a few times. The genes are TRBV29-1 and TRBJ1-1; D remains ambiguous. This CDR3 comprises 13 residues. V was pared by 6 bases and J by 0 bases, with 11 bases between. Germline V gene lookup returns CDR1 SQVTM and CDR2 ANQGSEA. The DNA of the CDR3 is TGCAGCGTCGATGACGGCATGAACACTGAAGCTTTCTTT. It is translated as CSVDDGMNTEAFF. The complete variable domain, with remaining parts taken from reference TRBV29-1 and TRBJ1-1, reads SAVISQKPSRDICQRGTSLTIQCQVDSQVTMMFWYRQQPGQSLTLIATANQGSEATYESGFVIDKFPISRPNLTFSTLTVSNMSPEDSSIYLCSVDDGMNTEAFFGQGTRLTVV.

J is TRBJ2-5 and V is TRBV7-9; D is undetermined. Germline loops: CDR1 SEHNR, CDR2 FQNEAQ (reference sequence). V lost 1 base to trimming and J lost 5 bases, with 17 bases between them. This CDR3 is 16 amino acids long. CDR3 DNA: TGTGCCAGCAGCTTAGTCGACGGTGCAATCGGCGAGACCCAGTACTTC. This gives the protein CASSLVDGAIGETQYF.

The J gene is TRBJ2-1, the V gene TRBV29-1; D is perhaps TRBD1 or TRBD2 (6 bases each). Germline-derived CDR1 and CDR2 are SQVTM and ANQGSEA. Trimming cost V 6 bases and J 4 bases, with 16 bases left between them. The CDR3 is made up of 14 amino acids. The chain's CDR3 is CSVRGGLAYNEQFF. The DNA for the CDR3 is TGCAGCGTGCGAGGGGGGCTCGCTTACAATGAGCAGTTCTTC.

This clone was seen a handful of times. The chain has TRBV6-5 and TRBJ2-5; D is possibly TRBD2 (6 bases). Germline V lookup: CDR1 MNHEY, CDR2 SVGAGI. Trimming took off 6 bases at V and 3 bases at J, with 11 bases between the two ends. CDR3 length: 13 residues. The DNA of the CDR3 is TGTGCCAGCAGGGGGACTCCGAAAGAGACCCAGTACTTC. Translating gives CASRGTPKETQYF.

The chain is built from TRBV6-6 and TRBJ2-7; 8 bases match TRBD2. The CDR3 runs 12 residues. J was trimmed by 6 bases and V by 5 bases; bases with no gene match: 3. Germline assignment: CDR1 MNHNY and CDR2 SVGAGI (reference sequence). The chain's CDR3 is CASSNLAGEQYF. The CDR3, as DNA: TGTGCCAGCAGTAACCTAGCGGGCGAGCAGTACTTC.

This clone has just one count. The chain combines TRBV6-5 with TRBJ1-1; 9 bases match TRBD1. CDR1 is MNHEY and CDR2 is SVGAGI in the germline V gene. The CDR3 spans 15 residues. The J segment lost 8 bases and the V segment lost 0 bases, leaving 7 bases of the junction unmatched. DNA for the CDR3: TGTGCCAGCAGTTACTCATACAGGGGGCTAAAGGAAGCTTTCTTT. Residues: CASSYSYRGLKEAFF.

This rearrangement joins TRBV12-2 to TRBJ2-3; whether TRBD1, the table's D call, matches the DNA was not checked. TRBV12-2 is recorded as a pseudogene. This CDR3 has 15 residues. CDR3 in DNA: TGTGCAAGTCGCCCTACAGGGGGGAGCACAGATACGCAGTATTTT. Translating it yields CASRPTGGSTDTQYF.

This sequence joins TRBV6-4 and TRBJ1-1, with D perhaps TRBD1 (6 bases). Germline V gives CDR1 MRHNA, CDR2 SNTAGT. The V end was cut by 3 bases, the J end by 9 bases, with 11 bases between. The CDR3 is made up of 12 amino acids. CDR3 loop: CASSELGGKAFF. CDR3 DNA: TGTGCCAGCAGTGAGCTAGGGGGAAAAGCTTTCTTT.

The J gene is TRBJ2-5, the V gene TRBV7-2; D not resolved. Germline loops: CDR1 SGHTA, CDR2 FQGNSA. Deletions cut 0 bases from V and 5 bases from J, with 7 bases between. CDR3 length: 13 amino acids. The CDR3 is CASSLATGETQYF. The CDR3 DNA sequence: TGTGCCAGCAGCTTAGCCACCGGGGAGACCCAGTACTTC.

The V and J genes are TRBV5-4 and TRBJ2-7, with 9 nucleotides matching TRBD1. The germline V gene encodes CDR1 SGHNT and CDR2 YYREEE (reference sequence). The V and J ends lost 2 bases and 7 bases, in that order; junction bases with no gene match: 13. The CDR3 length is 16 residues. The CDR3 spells CASSFSRTGAFVEQYF. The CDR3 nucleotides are TGTGCCAGCAGCTTCTCTAGGACAGGGGCTTTTGTTGAGCAGTACTTC.

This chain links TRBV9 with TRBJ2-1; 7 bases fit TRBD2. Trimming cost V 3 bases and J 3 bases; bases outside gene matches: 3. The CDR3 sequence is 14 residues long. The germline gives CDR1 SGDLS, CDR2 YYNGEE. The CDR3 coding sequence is TGTGCCAGCAGCGAGAGCGGGAACTACAATGAGCAGTTCTTC. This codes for CASSESGNYNEQFF.

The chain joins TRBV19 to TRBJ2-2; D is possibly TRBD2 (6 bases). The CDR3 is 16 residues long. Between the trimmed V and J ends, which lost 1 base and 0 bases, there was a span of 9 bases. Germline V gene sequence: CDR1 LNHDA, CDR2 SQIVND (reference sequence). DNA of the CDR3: TGTGCCAGTAGTATAGGCTCGGGGGCGAACACCGGGGAGCTGTTTTTT. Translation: CASSIGSGANTGELFF.

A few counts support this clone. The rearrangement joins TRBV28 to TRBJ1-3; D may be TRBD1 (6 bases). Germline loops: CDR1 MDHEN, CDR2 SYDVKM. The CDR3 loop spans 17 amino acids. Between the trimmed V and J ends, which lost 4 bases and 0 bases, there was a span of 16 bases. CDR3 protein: CASSSRRGGISGNTIYF. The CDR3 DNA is TGTGCCAGCAGTTCGCGGAGAGGGGGGATCTCTGGAAACACCATATATTTT.

CDR3 nucleotide sequence: TGTGCCAGCAGCTTGGTAGGGCGGGGGGACACCTACGAGCAGTACTTC. Translation gives CASSLVGRGDTYEQYF. The chain recombines TRBV5-4 with TRBJ2-7; 8 positions agree with TRBD2. The CDR3 sequence is 16 residues long. The J segment lost 2 bases and the V segment lost 0 bases, leaving 7 bases of the junction unmatched. CDR1 and CDR2 from the germline V gene are SGHNT and YYREEE (reference sequence).

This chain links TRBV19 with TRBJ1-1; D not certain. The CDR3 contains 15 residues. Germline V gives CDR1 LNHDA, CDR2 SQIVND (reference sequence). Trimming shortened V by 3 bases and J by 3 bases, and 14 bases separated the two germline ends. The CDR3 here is CASSMLWGGHTEAFF. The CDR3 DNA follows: TGTGCCAGTAGTATGTTATGGGGTGGGCACACTGAAGCTTTCTTT.

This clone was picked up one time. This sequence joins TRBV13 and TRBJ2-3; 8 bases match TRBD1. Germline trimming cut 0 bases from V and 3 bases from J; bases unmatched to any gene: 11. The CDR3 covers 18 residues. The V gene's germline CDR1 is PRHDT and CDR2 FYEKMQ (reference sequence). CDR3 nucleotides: TGTGCCAGCAGCTTAGGCATGGGGACAGGTCTGAAAACAGATACGCAGTATTTT. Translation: CASSLGMGTGLKTDTQYF.

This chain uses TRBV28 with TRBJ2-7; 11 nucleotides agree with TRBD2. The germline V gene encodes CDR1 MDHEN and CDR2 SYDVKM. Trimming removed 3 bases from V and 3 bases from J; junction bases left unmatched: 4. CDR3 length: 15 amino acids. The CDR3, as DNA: TGTGCCAGCAGTTTGTCGACTAGCGGGGTCTACGAGCAGTACTTC. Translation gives CASSLSTSGVYEQYF.

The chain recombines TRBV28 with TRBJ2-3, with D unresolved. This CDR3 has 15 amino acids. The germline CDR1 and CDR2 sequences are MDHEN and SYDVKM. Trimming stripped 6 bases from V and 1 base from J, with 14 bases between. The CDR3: CASRAGYGGTDTQYF. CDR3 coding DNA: TGTGCCAGCAGGGCCGGGTACGGAGGCACAGATACGCAGTATTTT.

The CDR3 nucleotides are TGTGCCAGCAGTGTTGGGGGGAATACGCAGTATTTT. It specifies CASSVGGNTQYF. The rearrangement links TRBV2 to TRBJ2-3; D is perhaps TRBD2 (6 bases). V lost 4 bases and J 7 bases, leaving 9 bases between the germline ends. Per the germline V gene, CDR1 is SNHLY and CDR2 is FYNNEI. CDR3 size: 12 residues. The variable domain in full, completed from reference TRBV2 and TRBJ2-3, reads EPEVTQTPSHQVTQMGQEVILRCVPISNHLYFYWYRQILGQKVEFLVSFYNNEISEKSEIFDDQFSVERPDGSNFTLKIRSTKLEDSAMYFCASSVGGNTQYFGPGTRLTVL.

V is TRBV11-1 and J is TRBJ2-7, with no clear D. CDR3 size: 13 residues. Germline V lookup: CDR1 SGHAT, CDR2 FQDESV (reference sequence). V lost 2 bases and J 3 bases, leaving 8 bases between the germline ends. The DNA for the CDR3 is TGTGCCAGCAGCTTAAATACGCGCTACGAGCAGTACTTC. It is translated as CASSLNTRYEQYF.